These 28 T cell receptor beta chains share one sample of origin, sequenced in a study of CD8+ T cells in alopecia areata. Sequencing used cDNA as its template, made by extracting RNA and reverse transcribing it. The repertoire was sequenced with immunoSEQ multiplex PCR; TCRdb's copy has only in-frame clones and lacks some. The data show about 180,000 clones, roughly 63% seen once. Sequenced material: CD4+ T cells sorted from blood, taken at week 0. Receptors originate from a human donor with alopecia areata.

The chain employs TRBV29-1 and TRBJ1-6, with a tentative D call TRBD1 (5 bases). CDR1 and CDR2 from the germline V gene are SQVTM and ANQGSEA. V lost 8 bases to trimming and J lost 5 bases, with 13 bases between them. The CDR3 contains 13 residues. This CDR3 reads CSMGRGDNSPLHF. In DNA, the CDR3 is TGCAGCATGGGACGGGGGGATAATTCACCCCTCCACTTT.

This rearrangement joins TRBV7-8 to TRBJ2-1; 11 nucleotides line up with TRBD2. Germline V gene sequence: CDR1 SGHVS, CDR2 FQNEAQ. Germline trimming cut 5 bases from V and 0 bases from J; bases unmatched to any gene: 6. This CDR3 comprises 17 residues. CDR3 bases: TGTGCCAGCAGCCGCACTAGCGGGGGTTACTCCTACAATGAGCAGTTCTTC. Encoded protein: CASSRTSGGYSYNEQFF.

The chain combines TRBV30 with TRBJ1-4; 9 nucleotides line up with TRBD1. Germline V gene lookup returns CDR1 GTSNPN and CDR2 SVGIG (reference sequence). The CDR3 consists of 13 residues. J gave up 4 bases and V 5 bases, and 2 bases lay outside the gene matches. The CDR3 region has the DNA TGTGCCTGGGGGACAGGGCTTAATGAAAAACTGTTTTTT. Translating gives CAWGTGLNEKLFF.

V is TRBV6-6 and J is TRBJ1-2, with a tentative D call TRBD1 (5 bases). The V gene's germline CDR1 is MNHNY and CDR2 SVGAGI (reference sequence). This CDR3 has 14 amino acids. With 5 bases removed from V and 5 bases from J, the gap between germline ends came to 15 bases. The CDR3 protein is CASSGPGTEYGYTF. CDR3 bases: TGTGCCAGCAGTGGCCCCGGGACGGAATATGGCTACACCTTC.

On this clone: The same CDR3 is also encoded by other DNA sequences in this sample. J is TRBJ1-1 and V is TRBV29-1; a weak D match, TRBD1 (5 bases). Trimming removed 3 bases at V and 5 bases at J, with 7 bases between. CDR3 length: 11 amino acids. CDR1 is SQVTM and CDR2 is ANQGSEA in the germline V gene. The CDR3 is CSVDRGTEAFF. The CDR3 DNA is TGCAGCGTTGATCGGGGGACTGAAGCTTTCTTT.

The rearrangement joins TRBV6-6 to TRBJ2-1; D gene unclear. This CDR3 region has 15 residues. V lost 0 bases, J lost 8 bases, and 14 bases lay in between. CDR1 is MNHNY, CDR2 SVGAGI, per germline (reference sequence). CDR3 sequence reads: CASSYSGTPRDEQFF. The CDR3 coding sequence is TGTGCCAGCAGTTACTCGGGCACCCCCCGCGATGAGCAGTTCTTC.

The gene calls are TRBV29-1 and TRBJ2-5; D gene uncertain. The CDR3 extends over 11 amino acids. V shed 6 bases and J shed 2 bases, with 7 bases lying between them. Looked up from germline, CDR1 is SQVTM and CDR2 is ANQGSEA. The CDR3 DNA reads as TGCAGCGTAAGGCAGCAAGAGACCCAGTACTTC. Translation: CSVRQQETQYF.

The chain employs TRBV25-1 and TRBJ1-1, with D perhaps matching TRBD1 (6 bases). V was shortened by 6 bases and J by 6 bases, with 20 bases between the two germline ends. CDR1 and CDR2 from the germline V gene are MGHDK and SYGVNS. The CDR3 has 15 residues. CDR3 sequence: CASRGNQGWGPEAFF. CDR3 DNA: TGTGCCAGCAGGGGGAACCAGGGGTGGGGGCCTGAAGCTTTCTTT.

In this sample, this clone turned up a few times. The rearrangement links TRBV30 to TRBJ1-1; D perhaps matches TRBD1 (6 bases). CDR3 length: 12 residues. Germline assignment: CDR1 GTSNPN and CDR2 SVGIG (reference sequence). The ends were cut back, 2 bases at V and 10 bases at J, with 14 bases in the middle. CDR3 sequence: CAWSPGQLIAFF. The DNA for the CDR3 is TGTGCCTGGAGTCCCGGACAGTTGATAGCTTTCTTT.

This chain uses TRBV19 with TRBJ2-3; 7 bases fit TRBD2. Trimming at V came to 3 bases and at J to 3 bases, leaving 15 bases not matched to a gene. The CDR3 totals 18 residues. CDR1 is LNHDA, CDR2 SQIVND, per germline (reference sequence). CDR3: CASSIRIRRGGSTDTQYF. Written as DNA, the CDR3 is TGTGCCAGTAGTATTCGGATACGCCGCGGGGGTTCTACAGATACGCAGTATTTT.

The V gene is TRBV6-6, the J gene TRBJ1-1; tentative D call: TRBD1 (6 bases). V shed 4 bases and J shed 1 base, with 10 bases lying between them. The CDR3 is made up of 14 amino acids. Germline CDR1 and CDR2: MNHNY and SVGAGI (reference sequence). The CDR3 sequence: CASSFGRGNTEAFF. The CDR3 nucleotides are TGTGCCAGCAGTTTCGGCAGGGGGAACACTGAAGCTTTCTTT.

This clone was counted a few times. This sequence joins TRBV9 and TRBJ2-3; 9 bases are a match to TRBD1. The junction had 4 bases not matched to a gene; V was cut back by 5 bases and J by 3 bases. The CDR3 spans 14 residues. CDR1 is SGDLS, CDR2 YYNGEE, per germline. The CDR3 here is CASRPTGGTDTQYF. CDR3 DNA sequence: TGTGCCAGCAGACCGACAGGGGGGACAGATACGCAGTATTTT.

The chain combines TRBV6-1 with TRBJ2-4; D is possibly TRBD1 or TRBD2 (5 bases each). V was cut by 5 bases and J by 1 base, with 12 bases left in between. The CDR3 contains 15 residues. The germline gives CDR1 MNHNS, CDR2 SASEGT. The CDR3 region has the DNA TGTGCCAGCAGTCCAAGAGGGGCGGCCAAAAACATTCAGTACTTC. The encoded protein is CASSPRGAAKNIQYF.

The rearrangement joins TRBV6-5 to TRBJ2-5, with D maybe TRBD2 (5 bases). CDR3 length: 14 residues. Germline V CDR1 and CDR2: MNHEY, SVGAGI. Trimming took 5 bases from V and 1 from J, leaving 11 bases between them. The CDR3 DNA reads TGTGCCAGCAGTGGATTCGGGGTCCAAGAGACCCAGTACTTC. It translates to CASSGFGVQETQYF.

The CDR3 region has the DNA TGTGCCAGCAGTCCCGGGGCGACCCAGTACTTC. This encodes CASSPGATQYF. V and J are TRBV2 and TRBJ2-5; D is perhaps TRBD1 or TRBD2 (5 bases each). Trimming removed 5 bases from V and 7 bases from J, with 8 bases in between. CDR1 is SNHLY, CDR2 FYNNEI, per germline. CDR3 length: 11 residues.

The J gene is TRBJ1-2, the V gene TRBV9; D gene ambiguous. CDR3 size: 12 residues. CDR1 is SGDLS, CDR2 YYNGEE, per germline. The V gene lost 2 bases and the J gene lost 8 bases, with 10 bases spanning the gap. CDR3 in DNA: TGTGCCAGCAGCGTGGGCAGCGAGGGCTACACCTTC. It is translated as CASSVGSEGYTF. Full variable domain (remainder filled in from reference TRBV9 and TRBJ1-2): DSGVTQTPKHLITATGQRVTLRCSPRSGDLSVYWYQQSLDQGLQFLIQYYNGEERAKGNILERFSAQQFPDLHSELNLSSLELGDSALYFCASSVGSEGYTFGSGTRLTVV.

This sequence joins TRBV15 and TRBJ2-6; a possible D gene is TRBD2 (5 bases). V was pared by 0 bases and J by 4 bases, with 16 bases between. The CDR3 is 18 residues long. CDR1 is LNHNV, CDR2 YYDKDF, per germline (reference sequence). The CDR3 sequence: CATSRDRRGSLGANVLTF. DNA for the CDR3: TGTGCCACCAGCAGAGATCGACGGGGTTCCTTAGGGGCCAACGTCCTGACTTTC.

V and J are TRBV29-1 and TRBJ1-2, with D perhaps matching TRBD1 (5 bases). Trimming removed 1 base from V and 3 bases from J, with 9 bases in between. This CDR3 has 13 amino acids. Per the germline V gene, CDR1 is SQVTM and CDR2 is ANQGSEA. CDR3 sequence: CSVEVGQYYGYTF. CDR3 DNA sequence: TGCAGCGTTGAAGTAGGACAATACTATGGCTACACCTTC.

The rearrangement links TRBV12-5 to TRBJ1-1; TRBD1 might be the D (6 bases). Deletions cut 2 bases from V and 4 bases from J, with 14 bases between. The germline V gene encodes CDR1 LGHNT and CDR2 FRNRAP. There are 15 residues in the CDR3. The CDR3 protein is CASGLPHGGLTEAFF. CDR3 in DNA: TGTGCTAGTGGTTTGCCCCATGGGGGGCTCACTGAAGCTTTCTTT. The full variable domain, rest sourced from reference TRBV12-5 and TRBJ1-1, is DARVTQTPRHKVTEMGQEVTMRCQPILGHNTVFWYRQTMMQGLELLAYFRNRAPLDDSGMPKDRFSAEMPDATLATLKIQPSEPRDSAVYFCASGLPHGGLTEAFFGQGTRLTVV.

The V call is TRBV29-1, the J call TRBJ2-1, with 9 bases that match TRBD1. This CDR3 comprises 12 residues. Germline V gives CDR1 SQVTM, CDR2 ANQGSEA. CDR3 amino acids: CSLGTGPLEQFF. The CDR3 DNA is TGCAGTCTCGGGACAGGGCCCCTGGAGCAGTTCTTC.

This clone was detected once. The gene calls are TRBV15 and TRBJ2-7; the D gene is possibly TRBD1 (6 bases). V lost 4 bases and J lost 2, with 12 bases in between. The CDR3 is 14 amino acids. Germline V lookup: CDR1 LNHNV, CDR2 YYDKDF (reference sequence). CDR3 in DNA: TGTGCCACCAGCATACTTACAGGGACCTACGAGCAGTACTTC. It codes for CATSILTGTYEQYF. Full variable domain (remainder filled in from reference TRBV15 and TRBJ2-7): DAMVIQNPRYQVTQFGKPVTLSCSQTLNHNVMYWYQQKSSQAPKLLFHYYDKDFNNEADTPDNFQSRRPNTSFCFLDIRSPGLGDTAMYLCATSILTGTYEQYFGPGTRLTVT.

Worth noting for this clone: The same CDR3 also results from other DNA sequences found in this sample. This chain connects TRBV2 to TRBJ1-6, with 9 bases identical to TRBD1. With V trimmed by 7 bases and J by 7 bases, 5 bases remained unmatched. The CDR3 runs to 14 residues. CDR1 is SNHLY, CDR2 FYNNEI, per germline. The CDR3 region is CASNGGQGNSPLHF. CDR3 nucleotides: TGTGCCAGCAATGGGGGACAGGGCAATTCACCCCTCCACTTT.

As to this clone: Different DNA sequences within this sample yield the same CDR3. This CDR3 is CSVVRPMNTEAFF. The CDR3 nucleotides read TGCAGCGTTGTACGCCCTATGAACACTGAAGCTTTCTTT. The chain carries TRBV29-1 and TRBJ1-1; no reliable D call. CDR3 length: 13 amino acids. Germline V CDR1 and CDR2: SQVTM, ANQGSEA. V lost 4 bases and J 0 bases, leaving 9 bases between the germline ends.

This clone appeared a single time. The V call is TRBV4-3, the J call TRBJ1-1, with D possibly being TRBD1 (5 bases). V was clipped by 2 bases and J by 1 base, with 11 bases between them. Germline CDR1 is LGHNA and CDR2 is YSLEER. The CDR3 is made up of 15 amino acids. The CDR3 DNA follows: TGCGCCAGCAGCCAATATTACGGACAGAACACTGAAGCTTTCTTT. Translated, it gives CASSQYYGQNTEAFF.

This clone was observed a few times. The chain has TRBV5-1 and TRBJ2-4, with 12 bases lining up with TRBD2. With 0 bases clipped from V and 2 bases from J, the junction kept 6 bases outside the gene matches. Germline CDR1 and CDR2: SGHRS and YFSETQ. The CDR3 has 18 residues. The CDR3 DNA is TGCGCCAGCAGCTTGGCTAGCGGGGGGGCCGGGCCCAAAAACATTCAGTACTTC. Residues: CASSLASGGAGPKNIQYF.

The V gene is TRBV11-2, the J gene TRBJ1-2; no reliable D call. CDR1 and CDR2 (germline): SGHAT, FQNNGV. The V end lost 1 base, the J end lost 3 bases, and 9 bases lay between the germline ends. The length of the CDR3 is 14 residues. Written as DNA, the CDR3 is TGTGCCAGCAGCTTAGCCGGGCGAGACTATGGCTACACCTTC. It specifies CASSLAGRDYGYTF.

The chain uses TRBV23-1 and TRBJ1-5; D call uncertain. TRBV23-1 is recorded as an ORF, its role being uncertain. The CDR3 has 9 residues. Trimming removed 10 bases from V and 5 bases from J, with 3 bases in between. CDR3 loop: CATHQPQHF. CDR3 in DNA: TGCGCCACGCATCAGCCCCAGCATTTT.

This clone showed up many times. The chain employs TRBV11-2 and TRBJ2-2; D gene ambiguous. The CDR3 loop spans 16 amino acids. Trimming took 1 base from V and 1 from J, leaving 10 bases between them. From germline, CDR1 is SGHAT and CDR2 FQNNGV. DNA for the CDR3: TGTGCCAGCAGCTTAGGTCTTCGGCAGAACACCGGGGAGCTGTTTTTT. This sequence encodes CASSLGLRQNTGELFF. The entire variable domain, with the rest obtained from reference TRBV11-2 and TRBJ2-2, is as follows: EAGVAQSPRYKIIEKRQSVAFWCNPISGHATLYWYQQILGQGPKLLIQFQNNGVVDDSQLPKDRFSAERLKGVDSTLKIQPAKLEDSAVYLCASSLGLRQNTGELFFGEGSRLTVL.